This is a list of T cell receptor beta chains from one sample in a study of glioma-infiltrating T cells. A single record per CDR3 protein comes from TCRdb applying MiXCR to the multiplex PCR reads. The sample has about 410,000 distinct CDR3 sequences, 41% seen once; the top ten hold 12%. Sequenced: glioma tissue, nonneoplastic brain tissue, or PBMCs (not recorded which). The receptors shown here come from a human donor with low-grade glioma or glioblastoma, undergoing nonglioma brain surgery, or in good health (not recorded which). CDR3s include the opening cysteine and the closing phenylalanine or tryptophan. Fields, in order: clone size, D gene, V gene, J gene, CDR3 protein, CDR3 DNA. The D gene is left open where the match is weak. For some rows the clone size is stated as once, few or many, or as a class when expanded; others skip it.

>.|.|TRBV7-2|TRBJ1-1
CASSSTVTHTETFF
TGTGCCAGCAGCTCAACAGTGACTCACACTGAAACTTTCTTT
>few|.|TRBV20-1|TRBJ2-1
CSARKGVSNEQFF
TGCAGTGCCAGAAAGGGTGTTAGCAATGAGCAGTTCTTC
>.|TRBD1|TRBV7-2|TRBJ1-5
CASSTGQGGIQPQHF
TGTGCCAGCAGCACCGGACAGGGGGGTATTCAGCCCCAGCATTTT
>.|.|TRBV2|TRBJ1-6
CATQSLPGTTSPLHF
TGTGCCACCCAGTCCTTACCCGGGACAACCTCACCCCTCCACTTT
>many|.|TRBV4-3|TRBJ2-7
CASSQGSQGFYEQYF
TGCGCCAGCAGCCAAGGTTCCCAGGGGTTCTACGAGCAGTACTTC
>once|.|TRBV5-1|TRBJ2-5
CASSLEAQETQYF
TGCGCCAGCAGCTTGGAGGCCCAAGAGACCCAGTACTTC
>many|.|TRBV20-1|TRBJ2-3
CSPSTRMNTDTQYF
TGCAGTCCCTCCACTAGAATGAACACAGATACGCAGTATTTT
>.|TRBD1|TRBV20-1|TRBJ2-7
CSARTGGSYEQYF
TGCAGTGCTAGGACAGGGGGCTCCTACGAGCAGTACTTC
>many|.|TRBV6-2/TRBV6-3|TRBJ2-7
CASSYSTPPSYEQYF
TGTGCCAGCAGTTACTCGACCCCGCCCTCCTACGAGCAGTACTTC
>few|TRBD2|TRBV4-1|TRBJ2-1
CASSQDRDYSYNEQFF
TGCGCCAGCAGCCAAGATCGGGACTACTCCTACAATGAGCAGTTCTTC
>many|.|TRBV20-1|TRBJ1-1
CSAARQANTEAFF
TGCAGTGCTGCTCGACAGGCGAACACTGAAGCTTTCTTT
>many|.|TRBV7-2|TRBJ2-7
CASSLTSYEQYF
TGTGCCAGCAGCTTGACTAGTTACGAGCAGTACTTC
>many|.|TRBV27|TRBJ2-1
CASSLSFPRRGSSYNEQFF
TGTGCCAGCAGTTTATCCTTCCCCAGACGCGGCAGCTCCTACAATGAGCAGTTCTTC
>few|TRBD2|TRBV6-2/TRBV6-3|TRBJ2-7
CASRASGGTYEQYF
TGTGCCAGCAGGGCCAGCGGGGGGACCTACGAGCAGTACTTC
>few|.|TRBV2|TRBJ1-1
CASSGGWNTEAFF
TGTGCCAGCAGTGGGGGTTGGAACACTGAAGCTTTCTTT
>.|.|TRBV27|TRBJ2-1
CASSPPTLKTYNEQFF
TGTGCCAGCAGTCCCCCGACACTTAAGACCTACAATGAGCAGTTCTTC
>many|.|TRBV15|TRBJ1-1
CATSPDRNTEAFF
TGTGCCACCAGCCCGGACAGGAACACTGAAGCTTTCTTT
>few|.|TRBV12-3/TRBV12-4|TRBJ1-5
CASSLDREQPQHF
TGTGCCAGCAGTTTAGACAGGGAACAGCCCCAGCATTTT
>few|TRBD2|TRBV12-3/TRBV12-4|TRBJ2-5
CASSPTSAQETQYF
TGTGCCAGCAGTCCAACTAGCGCCCAAGAGACCCAGTACTTC
>.|.|TRBV10-3|TRBJ1-3
CAMRRGYSGNTIYF
TGTGCCATGCGGAGGGGGTACTCTGGAAACACCATATATTTT
>.|.|TRBV18|TRBJ2-7
CASSPPVLAYEQYF
TGTGCCAGCTCACCACCGGTCCTTGCCTACGAGCAGTACTTC
>few|TRBD2|TRBV4-3|TRBJ2-3
CASSQDATSEGADTQYF
TGCGCCAGCAGCCAAGATGCGACTAGCGAGGGGGCAGATACGCAGTATTTT
>.|TRBD1|TRBV5-4|TRBJ1-1
CASSPYTGVATEAFF
TGTGCCAGCAGCCCCTACACAGGGGTCGCCACTGAAGCTTTCTTT
>few|.|TRBV18|TRBJ1-1
CASSPLRPQRALNTEAFF
TGTGCCAGCTCACCCCTCAGACCGCAAAGAGCCCTGAACACTGAAGCTTTCTTT
>.|.|TRBV6-1|TRBJ2-7
CASSPLSYEQYF
TGTGCCAGCAGCCCCCTGTCCTACGAGCAGTACTTC
>many|.|TRBV27|TRBJ1-1
CASSLGSDTEAFF
TGTGCCAGCAGTCTGGGCAGCGACACTGAAGCTTTCTTT
>.|.|TRBV18|TRBJ1-1
CASSEGTAREAFF
TGTGCCAGCTCCGAGGGGACGGCCCGTGAAGCTTTCTTT
>.|TRBD1|TRBV20-1|TRBJ2-7
CSAPGDRAYEQYF
TGCAGTGCCCCCGGGGACAGAGCCTACGAGCAGTACTTC
>.|.|TRBV5-4|TRBJ2-1
CASSLVSGYNEQFF
TGTGCCAGCAGCTTGGTATCGGGGTACAATGAGCAGTTCTTC
>.|.|TRBV20-1|TRBJ2-7
CSARGVGAYEQYF
TGCAGTGCTAGGGGGGTCGGGGCCTACGAGCAGTACTTC
>.|TRBD1|TRBV19|TRBJ1-1
CASTLLNRGWGEAFF
TGTGCCAGTACCCTTCTAAACAGGGGATGGGGTGAAGCTTTCTTT
>many|TRBD2|TRBV27|TRBJ2-7
CASSLAGGPYEQYF
TGTGCCAGCAGTTTAGCGGGGGGGCCCTACGAGCAGTACTTC
>few|.|TRBV19|TRBJ2-4
CASKVGGLIENIQYF
TGTGCCAGTAAAGTAGGAGGGTTAATCGAAAACATTCAGTACTTC
>.|.|TRBV19|TRBJ1-4
CATAGLANEKLFF
TGTGCCACTGCGGGACTAGCTAATGAAAAACTGTTTTTT
>many|.|TRBV6-1|TRBJ1-5
CASSSGQPQHF
TGTGCCAGCAGTTCGGGTCAGCCCCAGCATTTT